This TCR beta chain was obtained from a study of T cells after posttransplantation cyclophosphamide. Study-level findings and limits: TRB clonality was highly associated with recipient CMV seropositivity and reactivation.

The data were produced by immunoSEQ multiplex PCR, yet TCRdb's version contains in-frame clones alone and is incomplete. The repertoire yields approximately 25,000 clones, none seen only once; the top ten contain around 4%. This clone occurred many times. Its antigen is not identified. This sequence was found in a woman between 50 and 59 years old in good health, CMV-negative, and a related stem cell transplant donor. The sample comprised PBMCs.

The DNA of the CDR3 is TGTGCCAGCAGAAGTGGACTAGCGGGATCCTCTGGGGCCAACGTCCTGACTTTC. Amino acid sequence: CASRSGLAGSSGANVLTF. This chain links TRBV7-3 with TRBJ2-6; 12 bases are shared with TRBD2. The germline V gene encodes CDR1 SGHTA and CDR2 FQGTGA. This CDR3 is built from 18 residues. V was pared by 6 bases and J by 0 bases, with 6 bases of the junction left unmatched.